The next 9 T cell receptor beta chains were all read from a single sample in a study of OX40 agonist ivuxolimab in advanced cancers. Profiling relied on immunoSEQ multiplex PCR, and the TCRdb table lists in-frame clones only, not all of them. The table shows roughly 73,000 clones, with about 90% occurring only once. Sequencing was performed on CD4+ or CD8+ T cells sorted from blood, taken in a trial of the OX40 agonist ivuxolimab. The receptors stem from an adult with an advanced solid tumor such as melanoma, head and neck, liver or kidney cancer.

The J gene is TRBJ2-5, the V gene TRBV5-4, with unresolved D. The CDR3 has 13 residues. The germline CDR1 and CDR2 sequences are SGHNT and YYREEE (reference sequence). Trimming shortened V by 2 bases and J by 3 bases, and 8 bases separated the two germline ends. The CDR3 bases are TGTGCCAGCAGCTTAAAACGAGAAGAGACCCAGTACTTC. This translates into CASSLKREETQYF.

Only one count was recorded for this clone. This chain uses TRBV11-2 with TRBJ2-5, with D uncertain. Germline V gives CDR1 SGHAT, CDR2 FQNNGV. The CDR3 covers 12 residues. The V gene lost 4 bases and the J gene lost 5 bases, with 8 bases spanning the gap. The CDR3 bases are TGTGCCAGCAGCTCCGTCGGGGAGACCCAGTACTTC. Protein product: CASSSVGETQYF.

The chain has TRBV6-6 and TRBJ1-2; D is unresolved. V lost 4 bases and J lost 7, with 16 bases in between. Germline CDR1 and CDR2: MNHNY and SVGAGI (reference sequence). This CDR3 comprises 14 residues. CDR3 nucleotides: TGTGCCAGCAGTTTGCGTGTCCCTCGTGGTGGCTACACCTTC. Residues: CASSLRVPRGGYTF.

This chain uses TRBV7-9 with TRBJ1-2, with D possibly matching TRBD1 (6 bases). Trimming stripped 4 bases from V and 4 bases from J, with 22 bases between. Germline loops: CDR1 SEHNR, CDR2 FQNEAQ (reference sequence). The CDR3 has 17 amino acids. For the CDR3, the DNA is TGTGCCAGCAGCTCCCTAGGGGGAGGGGCGCAGGGCTATGGCTACACCTTC. Its translation: CASSSLGGGAQGYGYTF.

The chain employs TRBV28 and TRBJ1-2, with unresolved D. V lost 5 bases to trimming and J lost 7 bases, with 14 bases between them. The germline V gene encodes CDR1 MDHEN and CDR2 SYDVKM. This CDR3 spans 13 amino acids. In nucleotides, the CDR3 is TGTGCCAGCAGTCTCGCCGGAGATAGTGGCTACACCTTC. As protein: CASSLAGDSGYTF.

This sequence joins TRBV13 and TRBJ2-4; a possible D gene is TRBD1 (7 bases). Looked up from germline, CDR1 is PRHDT and CDR2 is FYEKMQ (reference sequence). This CDR3 is 13 amino acids long. The V end was cut by 1 base, the J end by 8 bases, with 9 bases between. The DNA for the CDR3 is TGTGCCAGCAGCTTAGCCAGGGGGGACATTCAGTACTTC. Protein: CASSLARGDIQYF.

V gene TRBV11-3 combines with J gene TRBJ2-2, with D perhaps given as TRBD1 or TRBD2 (5 bases each). The CDR3 spans 13 residues. Trimming took off 6 bases at V and 6 bases at J, with 11 bases between the two ends. The germline gives CDR1 SGHNT, CDR2 YENEEA. The CDR3 region is CASSREGSGELFF. The CDR3 region has the DNA TGTGCCAGCAGTAGAGAGGGGTCCGGGGAGCTGTTTTTT.

Written as DNA, the CDR3 is TGTGCCAGTAGTAAAGCAACCAGGATGGTAGGTCAGGAGCAGTACTTC. This gives the protein CASSKATRMVGQEQYF. The gene calls are TRBV19 and TRBJ2-7, with D uncertain. V dropped 4 bases and J dropped 7 bases, with 23 bases sitting between them. Germline V lookup: CDR1 LNHDA, CDR2 SQIVND (reference sequence). The CDR3 contains 16 residues. Full variable domain (missing parts from reference TRBV19 and TRBJ2-7): DGGITQSPKYLFRKEGQNVTLSCEQNLNHDAMYWYRQDPGQGLRLIYYSQIVNDFQKGDIAEGYSVSREKKESFPLTVTSAQKNPTAFYLCASSKATRMVGQEQYFGPGTRLTVT.

This clone was picked up one time. This chain connects TRBV27 to TRBJ2-5; maybe TRBD2 (5 bases). Trimming removed 6 bases at V and 4 bases at J, with 24 bases between. This CDR3 has 17 residues. Germline V gives CDR1 MNHEY, CDR2 SMNVEV (reference sequence). The chain's CDR3 is CASRGQELVREGETQYF. Written as DNA, the CDR3 is TGTGCCAGCAGGGGTCAGGAGTTGGTTCGTGAGGGAGAGACCCAGTACTTC.